This is a list of T cell receptor beta chains from one sample in a study of OX40 agonist ivuxolimab in advanced cancers. TCRdb keeps only in-frame clones here, not all; method: immunoSEQ multiplex PCR. The sample carries 40,000 to 45,000 clones, approximately 90% recorded once. The material was CD4+ or CD8+ T cells sorted from blood, obtained in a trial of the OX40 agonist ivuxolimab. The origin of the receptors is an adult with an advanced solid tumor such as melanoma, head and neck, liver or kidney cancer. The CDR3 runs from the conserved cysteine through the conserved F or W. Fields, in order: CDR3 length, clone size, J gene, V gene, D gene, CDR3 protein, CDR3 DNA. The D gene is left open where the match is weak. Expanded clones are given a class, and other clones once, few, many or no size at all.

length: 14
size: -
J: TRBJ2-7
V: TRBV5-1
D: TRBD1
CDR3: CASSRIQGYYEQYF
DNA: TGCGCCAGCAGCCGTATACAGGGGTACTACGAGCAGTACTTC

length: 13
size: -
J: TRBJ2-7
V: TRBV30
D: -
CDR3: CAWSVRSSYEQYF
DNA: TGTGCCTGGAGTGTACGGAGCTCCTACGAGCAGTACTTC

length: 15
size: -
J: TRBJ2-1
V: TRBV5-1
D: -
CDR3: CASSWGTHTGNEQFF
DNA: TGCGCCAGCAGCTGGGGGACTCATACGGGGAATGAGCAGTTCTTC

length: 15
size: -
J: TRBJ2-1
V: TRBV10-1
D: TRBD2
CDR3: CASSALREGRNEQFF
DNA: TGCGCCAGCAGTGCTCTACGGGAGGGCCGCAATGAGCAGTTCTTC

length: 14
size: once
J: TRBJ2-7
V: TRBV6-1
D: -
CDR3: CASGGSLAPYEQYF
DNA: TGTGCCAGCGGGGGGAGCCTGGCTCCCTACGAGCAGTACTTC

length: 11
size: -
J: TRBJ2-5
V: TRBV7-9
D: -
CDR3: CASSPRETQYF
DNA: TGTGCCAGCAGCCCCCGGGAGACCCAGTACTTC

length: 15
size: -
J: TRBJ2-5
V: TRBV27
D: TRBD2
CDR3: CASSYSAGVSETQYF
DNA: TGTGCCAGCAGTTACTCAGCGGGAGTGAGTGAGACCCAGTACTTC

length: 14
size: -
J: TRBJ2-3
V: TRBV5-1
D: -
CDR3: CATSGSGGTDTQYF
DNA: TGCGCCACCTCTGGGTCGGGAGGCACAGATACGCAGTATTTT

length: 17
size: -
J: TRBJ2-3
V: TRBV7-2
D: -
CDR3: CASSPRTNNPSTDTQYF
DNA: TGTGCCAGCAGCCCTCGGACTAATAATCCTAGCACAGATACGCAGTATTTT

length: 14
size: -
J: TRBJ1-2
V: TRBV5-4
D: TRBD1
CDR3: CASSPGQGAWGYTF
DNA: TGTGCCAGCAGCCCGGGACAGGGGGCTTGGGGCTACACCTTC

length: 17
size: -
J: TRBJ2-5
V: TRBV5-1
D: -
CDR3: CASSLDGGQAGIETQYF
DNA: TGCGCCAGCAGCTTGGACGGGGGCCAAGCGGGAATAGAGACCCAGTACTTC

length: 14
size: -
J: TRBJ2-5
V: TRBV5-1
D: -
CDR3: CASSEGTGKETQYF
DNA: TGCGCCAGCAGCGAAGGAACAGGGAAGGAGACCCAGTACTTC

length: 14
size: -
J: TRBJ2-1
V: TRBV5-1
D: -
CDR3: CASNRERIYNEQFF
DNA: TGCGCCAGCAACCGGGAGAGAATCTACAATGAGCAGTTCTTC

length: 12
size: -
J: TRBJ1-1
V: TRBV5-4
D: TRBD1
CDR3: CASSEIQGQTFF
DNA: TGTGCCAGCAGCGAAATACAGGGGCAGACTTTCTTT

length: 14
size: medium-sized
J: TRBJ2-5
V: TRBV5-1
D: TRBD2
CDR3: CASSLAGGRETQYF
DNA: TGCGCCAGCAGCTTGGCGGGGGGGCGAGAGACCCAGTACTTC

length: 14
size: once
J: TRBJ2-1
V: TRBV7-2
D: TRBD1
CDR3: CASRDRGLPREQFF
DNA: TGTGCCAGCAGAGACAGGGGTCTTCCAAGGGAGCAGTTCTTC

length: 15
size: -
J: TRBJ2-7
V: TRBV5-6
D: -
CDR3: CASSLYKGRPYEQYF
DNA: TGTGCCAGCAGCTTGTATAAGGGACGGCCCTACGAGCAGTACTTC

length: 16
size: -
J: TRBJ2-5
V: TRBV7-8
D: -
CDR3: CASSALSAPKAETQYF
DNA: TGTGCCAGCAGCGCCCTCTCAGCCCCCAAGGCGGAGACCCAGTACTTC

length: 15
size: -
J: TRBJ1-1
V: TRBV9
D: -
CDR3: CASSALASGNTEAFF
DNA: TGTGCCAGCAGCGCCCTCGCGTCGGGGAACACTGAAGCTTTCTTT

length: 16
size: -
J: TRBJ1-1
V: TRBV19
D: -
CDR3: CASSTTAGAIRPHAFF
DNA: TGTGCCAGTAGTACCACTGCCGGGGCTATCAGGCCCCACGCTTTCTTT

length: 15
size: -
J: TRBJ2-3
V: TRBV6-5
D: -
CDR3: CASSYSGRRTDTQYF
DNA: TGTGCCAGCAGTTACTCAGGCAGACGCACAGATACGCAGTATTTT

length: 15
size: -
J: TRBJ2-7
V: TRBV28
D: -
CDR3: CASSQTGANSYEQYF
DNA: TGTGCCAGCAGCCAGACCGGGGCGAACTCCTACGAGCAGTACTTC

length: 12
size: -
J: TRBJ1-2
V: TRBV15
D: -
CDR3: CATSRDDGGYTF
DNA: TGTGCCACCAGCAGAGATGACGGGGGCTACACCTTC

length: 14
size: -
J: TRBJ2-3
V: TRBV7-3
D: TRBD2
CDR3: CASSSLAGVFTQYF
DNA: TGTGCCAGCAGCTCCCTAGCGGGAGTTTTCACGCAGTATTTT

length: 13
size: -
J: TRBJ1-1
V: TRBV29-1
D: -
CDR3: CSAGGGSNTEAFF
DNA: TGCAGCGCTGGGGGGGGCTCGAACACTGAAGCTTTCTTT

length: 15
size: -
J: TRBJ1-5
V: TRBV19
D: -
CDR3: CASSMARGGNQPQHF
DNA: TGTGCCAGTAGTATGGCCAGGGGAGGCAATCAGCCCCAGCATTTT

length: 13
size: -
J: TRBJ2-2
V: TRBV11-2
D: -
CDR3: CASSLKEGVELFF
DNA: TGTGCCAGCAGCTTAAAAGAGGGGGTGGAGCTGTTTTTT

length: 12
size: -
J: TRBJ1-5
V: TRBV28
D: -
CDR3: CASDSPNQPQHF
DNA: TGTGCCAGTGACAGTCCCAATCAGCCCCAGCATTTT

length: 14
size: -
J: TRBJ1-1
V: TRBV15
D: -
CDR3: CATSRYGRLTEAFF
DNA: TGTGCCACCAGCAGATACGGACGGTTGACTGAAGCTTTCTTT

length: 13
size: -
J: TRBJ1-2
V: TRBV5-8
D: -
CDR3: CASSFGRGYGYTF
DNA: TGTGCCAGCAGCTTCGGCAGGGGCTATGGCTACACCTTC

length: 15
size: -
J: TRBJ1-1
V: TRBV5-6
D: TRBD1
CDR3: CASSAGGVGQSEAFF
DNA: TGTGCCAGCAGCGCTGGAGGGGTGGGACAGAGTGAAGCTTTCTTT

length: 14
size: -
J: TRBJ2-1
V: TRBV19
D: -
CDR3: CASSIVVTYNEQFF
DNA: TGTGCCAGTAGTATTGTGGTCACCTACAATGAGCAGTTCTTC

length: 12
size: -
J: TRBJ1-1
V: TRBV27
D: TRBD1
CDR3: CASHPDRGAAFF
DNA: TGTGCCAGCCATCCAGACAGGGGGGCAGCTTTCTTT

length: 13
size: -
J: TRBJ1-5
V: TRBV2
D: -
CDR3: CASRQSGNQPQHF
DNA: TGTGCCAGCAGACAGTCGGGCAATCAGCCCCAGCATTTT

length: 14
size: -
J: TRBJ1-2
V: TRBV10-3
D: -
CDR3: CAISESRANPGGTF
DNA: TGTGCCATCAGTGAGTCACGCGCGAACCCGGGGGGCACCTTC

length: 18
size: once
J: TRBJ2-7
V: TRBV9
D: TRBD2
CDR3: CASSVYPVGAGGRYEQYF
DNA: TGTGCCAGCAGCGTCTACCCGGTGGGGGCGGGAGGGAGGTACGAGCAGTACTTC

length: 15
size: once
J: TRBJ2-5
V: TRBV4-1
D: TRBD1
CDR3: CASSQLDRGQGTQYF
DNA: TGCGCCAGCAGCCAACTGGACAGGGGACAAGGGACCCAGTACTTC

length: 15
size: -
J: TRBJ1-4
V: TRBV5-3
D: TRBD1
CDR3: CARSERDRFNEKLFF
DNA: TGTGCCAGAAGCGAAAGGGACAGATTTAATGAAAAACTGTTTTTT

length: 14
size: -
J: TRBJ2-1
V: TRBV2
D: -
CDR3: CASSRDWNYNEQFF
DNA: TGTGCCAGCAGCCGGGACTGGAACTACAATGAGCAGTTCTTC

length: 14
size: -
J: TRBJ2-7
V: TRBV29-1
D: TRBD2
CDR3: CSVAAGTRSYEQYF
DNA: TGCAGCGTAGCTGCCGGGACTAGGTCCTACGAGCAGTACTTC